This TCR beta chain derives from a study of blood T cell repertoires in COVID-19. Generated by immunoSEQ multiplex PCR, the TCRdb table keeps only in-frame clones and is missing some. The sample shows 300,000 to 400,000 clones, 75% to 90% of them seen only once. Sequencing was carried out using PBMCs or T cells enriched from blood (not recorded which). This TCR was sampled from a man aged 55 to 70 who had recovered from COVID-19.

The CDR3 protein is CASSLVSGSPQETQYF. The CDR3 region has the DNA TGTGCCAGCAGCTTGGTGTCAGGGTCTCCCCAAGAGACCCAGTACTTC. The rearrangement joins TRBV5-4 to TRBJ2-5, with a tentative D call TRBD1 (5 bases). The germline V and J ends were trimmed by 0 bases and 1 base, with 13 bases remaining between them. Germline CDR1 SGHNT, CDR2 YYREEE (reference sequence). This CDR3 comprises 16 residues. The entire variable domain, with the rest obtained from reference TRBV5-4 and TRBJ2-5, is as follows: ETGVTQSPTHLIKTRGQQVTLRCSSQSGHNTVSWYQQALGQGPQFIFQYYREEENGRGNFPPRFSGLQFPNYSSELNVNALELDDSALYLCASSLVSGSPQETQYFGPGTRLLVL.